A single sample gave rise to the 11 T cell receptor beta chains below, sequenced in a study of blood T cell repertoires in COVID-19 (dated by TCRdb to the early 2020s). Receptor libraries were prepared by the immunoSEQ multiplex PCR assay. TCRdb carries this immuneACCESS record with in-frame sequences only. Its versions omit some clonotypes, under half of them owing to an unresolved V gene in the studies checked, with the rest unexplained. This sample comprises 90,000 to 100,000 clones, 65% to 85% of them detected only once. The biggest ten clones account for around a sixth of the sample. The source material was peripheral blood. These receptors all come from a woman aged 60 to 75 with acute or convalescent COVID-19.

This chain connects TRBV9 to TRBJ2-6; TRBD2 might be the D (6 bases). The CDR3 loop spans 17 amino acids. Between the trimmed V and J ends, which lost 4 bases and 0 bases, there was a span of 14 bases. Per germline, CDR1 SGDLS and CDR2 YYNGEE. The CDR3 coding sequence is TGTGCCAGCAGCTGGGGGGACGTAACCTCTGGGGCCAACGTCCTGACTTTC. This gives the protein CASSWGDVTSGANVLTF. The complete variable domain, with remaining parts taken from reference TRBV9 and TRBJ2-6, reads DSGVTQTPKHLITATGQRVTLRCSPRSGDLSVYWYQQSLDQGLQFLIQYYNGEERAKGNILERFSAQQFPDLHSELNLSSLELGDSALYFCASSWGDVTSGANVLTFGAGSRLTVL.

The chain carries TRBV7-2 and TRBJ1-1; TRBD1 is a possible D gene (5 bases). V lost 1 base, J lost 1 base, and 7 bases lay in between. The CDR3 has 14 residues. Germline V gene sequence: CDR1 SGHTA, CDR2 FQGNSA. CDR3 loop: CASSLGQTNTEAFF. CDR3 nucleotide sequence: TGTGCCAGCAGCTTAGGACAGACGAACACTGAAGCTTTCTTT.

The chain joins TRBV20-1 to TRBJ2-7; D remains unclear. This CDR3 is 11 amino acids long. Between the trimmed V and J ends, which lost 7 bases and 2 bases, there was a span of 9 bases. Germline assignment: CDR1 DFQATT and CDR2 SNEGSKA (reference sequence). DNA of the CDR3: TGCAGTGGTGCGGAGACCTACGAGCAGTACTTC. The encoded protein is CSGAETYEQYF.

The chain uses TRBV27 and TRBJ1-4; D might be TRBD1 (5 bases). CDR1 MNHEY and CDR2 SMNVEV come from the germline V gene (reference sequence). V was clipped by 2 bases and J by 0 bases, with 16 bases between them. There are 18 residues in the CDR3. Written as DNA, the CDR3 is TGTGCCAGCAGTTTAAACAGCGCGGGGGGAGCAACTAATGAAAAACTGTTTTTT. Its translation is CASSLNSAGGATNEKLFF.

J is TRBJ1-5 and V is TRBV6-6; D remains unclear. V lost 6 bases, J lost 0 bases, and 15 bases lay in between. Germline values: CDR1 MNHNY, CDR2 SVGAGI (reference sequence). CDR3 length equals 16 residues. The CDR3 loop reads CASSPPLGFSNQPQHF. CDR3 sequence (DNA): TGTGCCAGCAGCCCCCCTCTCGGGTTTAGCAATCAGCCCCAGCATTTT.

This rearrangement joins TRBV30 to TRBJ2-1; weak D call: TRBD1 (6 bases). The V gene's germline CDR1 is GTSNPN and CDR2 SVGIG (reference sequence). The CDR3 runs 14 residues. V was trimmed by 1 base and J by 6 bases, leaving 13 bases between them. CDR3 coding DNA: TGTGCCTGGAGTGCGGACAGAGTATTCAATGAGCAGTTCTTC. Amino acids: CAWSADRVFNEQFF.

V and J are TRBV7-2 and TRBJ2-5; D possibly corresponds to TRBD1 (6 bases). CDR1 and CDR2 (germline): SGHTA, FQGNSA. Trimming removed 2 bases from V and 2 bases from J, with 12 bases in between. This CDR3 comprises 15 residues. CDR3 loop: CASSLQQGRQETQYF. The CDR3 DNA sequence: TGTGCCAGCAGCTTACAACAGGGACGGCAAGAGACCCAGTACTTC.

This chain connects TRBV28 to TRBJ1-2; tentative D call: TRBD1 (6 bases). The CDR3 runs to 14 residues. Germline V gives CDR1 MDHEN, CDR2 SYDVKM. V was pared by 10 bases and J by 7 bases, with 22 bases between. In DNA form, the CDR3 reads TGTGCCACCCAGGTGGGACACGACGGACCTGGCTACACCTTC. Translated: CATQVGHDGPGYTF.

This clone has a single count. This sequence joins TRBV6-2 or TRBV6-3 and TRBJ2-5, with 8 bases matching TRBD1. This CDR3 contains 15 residues. CDR1 is MNHEY, CDR2 SVGEGT, per germline. The junction had 11 bases not matched to a gene; V was cut back by 6 bases and J by 5 bases. This CDR3 is CASRYLRGRGETQYF. DNA for the CDR3: TGTGCCAGCAGATACCTCAGGGGGCGCGGGGAGACCCAGTACTTC.

The chain has TRBV5-1 and TRBJ2-3; 9 positions agree with TRBD2. V shed 3 bases and J 4 bases; nucleotides not matched to a gene: 12. CDR3 length: 17 amino acids. The germline CDR1 and CDR2 sequences are SGHRS and YFSETQ. The CDR3 sequence is CASSSRWSGGSPDTQYF. DNA for the CDR3: TGCGCCAGCAGCTCCCGTTGGAGCGGGGGGTCCCCAGATACGCAGTATTTT.

This clone was detected only once. V gene TRBV11-2 combines with J gene TRBJ2-5; the match to TRBD1 covers 8 bases. CDR1 SGHAT and CDR2 FQNNGV come from the germline V gene. The CDR3 totals 16 residues. Unmatched junction bases numbered 9, after V lost 3 bases and J lost 3 bases. The CDR3 reads CASSFHRTGLKETQYF. CDR3 nucleotide sequence: TGTGCCAGCAGCTTCCACCGGACAGGGTTGAAAGAGACCCAGTACTTC.